What follows are 24 T cell receptor beta chains derived from one specimen sequenced in a study of cytomegalovirus exposure and HLA in healthy donors. Generated by immunoSEQ multiplex PCR, the TCRdb table keeps only in-frame clones and is missing some. This table has approximately 82,000 clones, 90% to 95% appearing once. Material for sequencing was PBMCs. The receptors derive from a man aged 18 to 29 in good health and CMV-seronegative.

This clone was counted once. The rearrangement uses TRBV28 and TRBJ2-7; tentatively, D is TRBD1 (5 bases). V was shortened by 3 bases and J by 0 bases, with 6 bases between the two germline ends. The CDR3 has 13 amino acids. The V gene's germline CDR1 is MDHEN and CDR2 SYDVKM. The CDR3 loop reads CASSLQGSYEQYF. The CDR3 nucleotides read TGTGCCAGCAGTTTGCAGGGCTCCTACGAGCAGTACTTC.

The rearrangement uses TRBV12-5 and TRBJ2-3, with a possible D match to TRBD1 (6 bases). Germline V CDR1 and CDR2: LGHNT, FRNRAP. V lost 6 bases and J 0 bases, leaving 19 bases between the germline ends. This CDR3 is built from 17 residues. The DNA of the CDR3 is TGTGCTAGTGGATTCGCCGACAGGAGGATTAGCACAGATACGCAGTATTTT. Its translation: CASGFADRRISTDTQYF.

The chain is built from TRBV27 and TRBJ2-1, with 9 bases identical to TRBD1. V gave up 4 bases and J gave up 4 bases; unmatched junction bases: 5. Germline loops: CDR1 MNHEY, CDR2 SMNVEV (reference sequence). This CDR3 comprises 15 residues. The CDR3 DNA is TGTGCCAGCAGTTCTTGGACAGGGGAATACAATGAGCAGTTCTTC. Protein sequence: CASSSWTGEYNEQFF.

The CDR3 DNA reads as TGTGCCAGCAGTTTGGCCCCGTATAGCAATCAGCCCCAGCATTTT. Translating gives CASSLAPYSNQPQHF. The V gene is TRBV6-6, the J gene TRBJ1-5; D gene ambiguous. V gave up 4 bases and J gave up 0 bases, with 10 bases separating them. Germline assignment: CDR1 MNHNY and CDR2 SVGAGI (reference sequence). This CDR3 has 15 residues.

The chain is built from TRBV4-1 and TRBJ1-2; TRBD1 agrees at 10 bases. The J segment lost 3 bases and the V segment lost 3 bases, leaving 1 base of the junction unmatched. Per the germline V gene, CDR1 is MGHRA and CDR2 is YSYEKL. The CDR3 contains 14 residues. The CDR3 DNA reads TGCGCCAGCAGCCATGGGACAGGGGACTATGGCTACACCTTC. Encoded protein: CASSHGTGDYGYTF.

The genes are TRBV6-5 and TRBJ1-2; TRBD1 agrees at 7 bases. Germline V lookup: CDR1 MNHEY, CDR2 SVGAGI. The CDR3 has 14 amino acids. V dropped 0 bases and J dropped 4; count of bases not matched to a gene: 2. CDR3 sequence: CASSYSRGPYGYTF. Written as DNA, the CDR3 is TGTGCCAGCAGTTACTCAAGGGGGCCCTATGGCTACACCTTC.

The J gene is TRBJ2-1, the V gene TRBV7-8; 8 nucleotides agree with TRBD1. This CDR3 comprises 16 residues. V was clipped by 3 bases and J by 5 bases; unmatched bases: 9. CDR1 SGHVS and CDR2 FQNEAQ come from the germline V gene. The DNA for the CDR3 is TGTGCCAGCAGCTTTCCTGACAGGGGTAAACACAATGAGCAGTTCTTC. Its protein product is CASSFPDRGKHNEQFF.

The chain has TRBV4-2 and TRBJ2-5; tentative D call: TRBD1 (6 bases). The germline V and J ends were trimmed by 1 base and 1 base, with 10 bases remaining between them. Germline V gene sequence: CDR1 LGHNA, CDR2 YNFKEQ. This CDR3 is 15 amino acids long. The CDR3 DNA reads as TGTGCCAGCAGCCAAGGTTTAGGGGGCCAAGAGACCCAGTACTTC. Amino acid sequence: CASSQGLGGQETQYF.

As DNA, the CDR3 is TGTGCCACCGACCGAGGGGGAAGTCAGCCCCAGCATTTT. Its translation is CATDRGGSQPQHF. The chain recombines TRBV30 with TRBJ1-5; a possible D gene is TRBD1 (6 bases). V was cut by 8 bases and J by 6 bases, with 17 bases left in between. The germline CDR1 and CDR2 sequences are GTSNPN and SVGIG (reference sequence). The CDR3 covers 13 residues.

The chain is built from TRBV4-2 and TRBJ1-2; tentatively, D is TRBD1 (6 bases). With 3 bases removed from V and 4 bases from J, the gap between germline ends came to 9 bases. The CDR3 covers 13 residues. Germline assignment: CDR1 LGHNA and CDR2 YNFKEQ. CDR3 nucleotide sequence: TGTGCCAGCAGCCAGGGGGCAGGCTATGGCTACACCTTC. The encoded protein is CASSQGAGYGYTF.

The V call is TRBV11-2, the J call TRBJ2-1; TRBD2 agrees at 11 bases. The CDR3 consists of 17 residues. The germline V gene encodes CDR1 SGHAT and CDR2 FQNNGV. With 0 bases clipped from V and 10 bases from J, the junction kept 11 bases outside the gene matches. The CDR3 DNA sequence: TGTGCCAGCAGCTTAGATCGGGGTAGCGGGGGGGCCCGGGAGCAGTTCTTC. Protein sequence: CASSLDRGSGGAREQFF.

The chain is built from TRBV5-6 and TRBJ2-3; 7 bases are shared with TRBD1. The CDR3 contains 16 residues. V lost 2 bases and J lost 4; bases outside the gene matches: 10. Germline-derived CDR1 and CDR2 are SGHDT and YYEEEE. CDR3 bases: TGTGCCAGCAGCTTACTAGGGACCGGACAGGCAGATACGCAGTATTTT. Its translation: CASSLLGTGQADTQYF. Based on the CDR3 plus reference TRBV5-6 and TRBJ2-3, the full variable domain is DAGVTQSPTHLIKTRGQQVTLRCSPKSGHDTVSWYQQALGQGPQFIFQYYEEEERQRGNFPDRFSGHQFPNYSSELNVNALLLGDSALYLCASSLLGTGQADTQYFGPGTRLTVL.

This clone was detected only once. The V call is TRBV7-9, the J call TRBJ2-7; D may be TRBD1 (6 bases). Trimming stripped 5 bases from V and 1 base from J, with 12 bases between. The germline V gene has CDR1 SEHNR and CDR2 FQNEAQ (reference sequence). The CDR3 spans 14 residues. CDR3: CASSLMTGSYEQYF. The CDR3 nucleotides read TGTGCCAGCAGCCTAATGACAGGATCCTACGAGCAGTACTTC.

V usage is TRBV5-6 and J usage is TRBJ1-1, with D maybe TRBD1 (6 bases). The CDR3 runs to 12 residues. Trimming removed 4 bases at V and 10 bases at J, with 14 bases between. The germline V gene encodes CDR1 SGHDT and CDR2 YYEEEE. The CDR3 bases are TGTGCCAGCAGCATTCCGGGGGGGCGAGCTTTCTTT. Translation: CASSIPGGRAFF.

The chain uses TRBV19 and TRBJ1-2; no firm D call. CDR3 length: 14 residues. Trimming cost V 5 bases and J 2 bases, with 12 bases left between them. CDR1 and CDR2 (germline): LNHDA, SQIVND (reference sequence). The CDR3 DNA reads as TGTGCCAGTAGTGGGCCAGGCGACAACTATGGCTACACCTTC. The encoded protein is CASSGPGDNYGYTF.

The gene calls are TRBV7-3 and TRBJ2-1; 10 bases agree with TRBD2. The CDR3 length is 16 residues. V lost 5 bases to trimming and J lost 7 bases; unmatched junction nucleotides: 11. Germline V CDR1 and CDR2: SGHTA, FQGTGA. The CDR3 DNA is TGTGCCAGCAGCGGAAGGGCTAGCGGGAGTATTAATGAGCAGTTCTTC. Protein sequence: CASSGRASGSINEQFF.

The V gene is TRBV5-8, the J gene TRBJ2-3; possible D gene TRBD2, 6 bases. The CDR3 spans 15 residues. Germline CDR1 reads SGHTS; CDR2 reads YDEGEE. Trimming left V 6 bases short and J 1 base short, with 15 bases between. CDR3 loop: CASTWRGRGTDTQYF. In nucleotides, the CDR3 is TGTGCCAGCACCTGGAGGGGAAGGGGCACAGATACGCAGTATTTT.

This clone was detected only once. The chain combines TRBV7-9 with TRBJ1-6; 8 nucleotides match TRBD1. Germline CDR1 SEHNR, CDR2 FQNEAQ (reference sequence). This CDR3 region has 15 residues. V lost 5 bases to trimming and J lost 7 bases; unmatched junction nucleotides: 7. CDR3 in amino acids: CASSPDRGGNSPLHF. In DNA, the CDR3 is TGTGCCAGCAGCCCCGACAGGGGCGGGAATTCACCCCTCCACTTT.

The chain carries TRBV18 and TRBJ1-2; possible D gene TRBD1, 5 bases. V dropped 3 bases and J dropped 1 base, with 21 bases sitting between them. Per germline, CDR1 KGHSH and CDR2 LQKENI. The CDR3 extends over 18 amino acids. CDR3 loop: CASSPTIGGGPLNYGYTF. CDR3 sequence (DNA): TGTGCCAGCTCACCCACGATCGGGGGGGGTCCTCTTAACTATGGCTACACCTTC. Variable domain in full (rest from reference TRBV18 and TRBJ1-2): NAGVMQNPRHLVRRRGQEARLRCSPMKGHSHVYWYRQLPEEGLKFMVYLQKENIIDESGMPKERFSAEFPKEGPSILRIQQVVRGDSAAYFCASSPTIGGGPLNYGYTFGSGTRLTVV.

V usage is TRBV2 and J usage is TRBJ2-3; TRBD1 agrees at 10 bases. The germline gives CDR1 SNHLY, CDR2 FYNNEI. The ends lost 4 bases at V and 3 bases at J; junction bases unmatched: 7. The CDR3 has 16 residues. For the CDR3, the DNA is TGTGCCAGCAGTGTGGGACAGGGGAGGAGGACAGATACGCAGTATTTT. The encoded protein is CASSVGQGRRTDTQYF.

The chain has TRBV5-1 and TRBJ2-5; TRBD2 agrees at 10 bases. The CDR3 covers 16 residues. From germline, CDR1 is SGHRS and CDR2 YFSETQ. V shed 0 bases and J 2 bases; nucleotides not matched to a gene: 4. The CDR3 spells CASSLEAGGPQETQYF. CDR3 coding DNA: TGCGCCAGCAGCTTGGAAGCGGGAGGGCCGCAAGAGACCCAGTACTTC.

This chain connects TRBV5-5 to TRBJ2-7; the match to TRBD1 covers 10 bases. J lost 4 bases, V lost 4 bases, and 5 bases had no gene match. This CDR3 is 14 amino acids long. Germline CDR1 SGHKS, CDR2 YYEKEE (reference sequence). Here the CDR3 reads CASSGDRGLYEQYF. The CDR3 nucleotides read TGTGCCAGCAGCGGAGACAGGGGGCTGTACGAGCAGTACTTC.

V gene TRBV4-1 combines with J gene TRBJ1-6, with D maybe TRBD1 (5 bases). With 0 bases removed from V and 8 bases from J, the gap between germline ends came to 8 bases. Looked up from germline, CDR1 is MGHRA and CDR2 is YSYEKL. This CDR3 region has 14 residues. The chain's CDR3 is CASSQDLGHSPLHF. For the CDR3, the DNA is TGCGCCAGCAGCCAAGATTTGGGGCATTCACCCCTCCACTTT.

The V and J genes are TRBV5-8 and TRBJ1-5; D call uncertain. Germline V gives CDR1 SGHTS, CDR2 YDEGEE. The CDR3 has 15 amino acids. V gave up 4 bases and J gave up 7 bases, with 18 bases separating them. This CDR3 reads CASSALGGGNQPQHF. Here the CDR3 DNA reads TGTGCCAGCAGCGCACTGGGCGGAGGAAACCAGCCCCAGCATTTT.